The rows below give T cell receptor beta chains drawn from one sample of a study of siplizumab effects on memory and regulatory T cells. Using immunoSEQ multiplex PCR, the repertoire was profiled, and TCRdb retains in-frame clones only, with some absent. The repertoire holds nearly 95,000 clones, with nearly 95% as singletons. The sequenced sample consisted of non-Treg CD4+ T cells sorted from blood. Receptors originate from a human donor in good health. CDR3s include the opening cysteine and the closing phenylalanine or tryptophan. A D gene is named only where the DNA matches it firmly. Not every row has a clone size; where given, it reads once, few, many or a size class.

abundance	v_gene	d_gene	j_gene	CDR3aa	CDR3nt
once	TRBV15	TRBD2	TRBJ2-7	CATSRVWTSGDYEQYF	TGTGCCACCAGCAGAGTTTGGACTAGCGGCGACTACGAGCAGTACTTC
once	TRBV6-1	NA	TRBJ2-1	CAGGVRDSYNEQFF	TGTGCCGGGGGAGTGAGGGATTCGTACAATGAGCAGTTCTTC
NA	TRBV27	TRBD1	TRBJ1-1	CASSLTPGTGRPGDTEAFF	TGTGCCAGCAGCCTCACTCCCGGGACAGGGAGGCCTGGGGACACTGAAGCTTTCTTT
NA	TRBV19	TRBD1	TRBJ1-1	CASRDRGTEAFF	TGTGCCAGTAGGGACAGGGGAACTGAAGCTTTCTTT
NA	TRBV11-2	NA	TRBJ2-7	CASSPLQTYEQYF	TGTGCCAGCAGCCCCTTACAGACCTACGAGCAGTACTTC
once	TRBV30	NA	TRBJ1-2	CAWNGGQNGYTF	TGTGCCTGGAATGGGGGGCAGAATGGCTACACCTTC
NA	TRBV2	TRBD1	TRBJ1-6	CASSTGTNSPLHF	TGTGCCAGCTCGACAGGGACCAATTCACCCCTCCACTTT
NA	TRBV7-7	NA	TRBJ2-5	CASSVDGPAAQYF	TGTGCTAGCAGCGTGGACGGACCGGCGGCCCAGTACTTC
once	TRBV5-1	TRBD1	TRBJ2-3	CASSSGTVGTDTQYF	TGCGCCAGCAGCTCCGGGACAGTGGGCACAGATACGCAGTATTTT
once	TRBV21-1	NA	TRBJ1-1	CASSKARGSNTEAFF	TGTGCCAGCAGCAAAGCTCGGGGTTCGAACACTGAAGCTTTCTTT
NA	TRBV2	NA	TRBJ2-3	CASSAHGRADTQYF	TGTGCCAGCAGCGCGCACGGGCGCGCAGATACGCAGTATTTT
NA	TRBV30	NA	TRBJ2-3	CAWSKGTDTQYF	TGTGCCTGGAGTAAGGGCACAGATACGCAGTATTTT
NA	TRBV5-1	NA	TRBJ1-2	CASSPTIGGYTF	TGCGCCAGCAGCCCCACTATAGGTGGCTACACCTTC
NA	TRBV5-1	NA	TRBJ2-1	CASSPGGLSYNEQFF	TGCGCCAGCAGCCCGGGTGGACTCTCCTACAATGAGCAGTTCTTC
NA	TRBV5-6	TRBD1	TRBJ2-3	CASSLLGQRGHAPDTQYF	TGTGCCAGCAGCTTGCTGGGACAGAGGGGGCACGCGCCAGATACGCAGTATTTT
NA	TRBV30	NA	TRBJ2-5	CAWSQGQLQETQYF	TGTGCCTGGAGTCAGGGGCAGCTCCAAGAGACCCAGTACTTC
NA	TRBV5-1	NA	TRBJ1-1	CASSLASAGLNTEAFF	TGCGCCAGCAGCTTGGCCTCCGCGGGCCTGAACACTGAAGCTTTCTTT
NA	TRBV6-1	TRBD1	TRBJ1-2	CATARDRVYGYTF	TGTGCCACTGCCCGGGACAGGGTCTATGGCTACACCTTC
NA	TRBV5-1	NA	TRBJ1-1	CASSLVGSEAFF	TGCGCCAGCAGCTTGGTAGGCAGTGAAGCTTTCTTT
NA	TRBV5-6	TRBD1	TRBJ2-7	CASSFDRAIEQYF	TGTGCCAGCAGCTTCGACAGGGCGATCGAGCAGTACTTC
once	TRBV7-7	TRBD2	TRBJ2-5	CASSLAIGLAGGPRETQYF	TGTGCTAGCAGCTTGGCCATTGGACTAGCGGGGGGGCCTCGGGAGACCCAGTACTTC
NA	TRBV4-2	TRBD1	TRBJ1-4	CASSRGTEEKLFF	TGTGCCAGCAGCCGCGGGACAGAAGAAAAACTGTTTTTT
NA	TRBV10-2	TRBD1	TRBJ2-1	CASSESDRDGNEQFF	TGCGCCAGCAGTGAGTCGGACAGGGATGGCAATGAGCAGTTCTTC
NA	TRBV9	NA	TRBJ2-3	CASSVSPGWTDTQYF	TGTGCCAGCAGCGTCAGCCCAGGGTGGACAGATACGCAGTATTTT
NA	TRBV30	NA	TRBJ2-7	CAWSVLALYGEQYF	TGTGCCTGGAGTGTACTGGCCCTTTATGGCGAGCAGTACTTC
NA	TRBV5-4	TRBD1	TRBJ2-5	CASSSVGQGGTQYF	TGTGCCAGCAGCTCGGTGGGACAGGGAGGGACCCAGTACTTC
NA	TRBV7-8	NA	TRBJ2-2	CAARRQTNTGELFF	TGTGCCGCGAGGAGACAGACGAACACCGGGGAGCTGTTTTTT
NA	TRBV6-5	TRBD1	TRBJ2-7	CASRSGTGMSEQYF	TGTGCCAGCAGATCCGGGACAGGGATGAGCGAGCAGTACTTC
few	TRBV27	TRBD1	TRBJ1-6	CASSGTGYNSPLHF	TGTGCCAGCAGCGGGACAGGTTATAATTCACCCCTCCACTTT
NA	TRBV9	NA	TRBJ1-2	CASSVGGFYGYTF	TGTGCCAGCAGCGTAGGGGGGTTCTATGGCTACACCTTC
once	TRBV27	NA	TRBJ2-7	CASRGFSYEQYF	TGTGCCAGCAGGGGATTTTCCTACGAGCAGTACTTC
NA	TRBV21-1	NA	TRBJ1-1	CLKEGTVAFF	TGTCTTAAAGAGGGGACCGTGGCTTTCTTT
NA	TRBV19	TRBD1	TRBJ1-1	CASSTRDRVHTEAFF	TGTGCCAGTAGTACCCGGGACAGGGTTCACACTGAAGCTTTCTTT
NA	TRBV6-6	TRBD1	TRBJ1-1	CASSGLDRDTEAFF	TGTGCCAGCAGCGGGTTAGACAGGGACACTGAAGCTTTCTTT
once	TRBV6-6	TRBD1	TRBJ1-5	CASRMGQNQPQHF	TGTGCCAGCAGAATGGGACAGAATCAGCCCCAGCATTTT
NA	TRBV21-1	NA	TRBJ2-5	CASSSETQYF	TGTGCCAGCAGCAGTGAGACCCAGTACTTC
NA	TRBV10-3	TRBD2	TRBJ2-3	CATGGPGGPADTQYF	TGTGCCACCGGCGGGCCGGGAGGGCCAGCAGATACGCAGTATTTT
NA	TRBV9	TRBD2	TRBJ2-5	CASSVTGGEVAETQYF	TGTGCCAGCAGCGTTACTGGGGGGGAGGTCGCGGAGACCCAGTACTTC
NA	TRBV5-1	NA	TRBJ2-1	CASSLEGTSYNEQFF	TGCGCCAGCAGCTTGGAGGGGACAAGCTACAATGAGCAGTTCTTC
NA	TRBV7-2	NA	TRBJ1-6	CASSRGTYNSPLHF	TGTGCCAGCAGCCGAGGGACCTATAATTCACCCCTCCACTTT
NA	TRBV5-4	TRBD2	TRBJ2-3	CASSLKVLAGSTDTQYF	TGTGCCAGCAGCTTGAAAGTATTAGCGGGAAGCACAGATACGCAGTATTTT
NA	TRBV30	TRBD1	TRBJ1-5	CAWSTQGDQPQHF	TGTGCCTGGAGTACACAGGGGGATCAGCCCCAGCATTTT
NA	TRBV9	NA	TRBJ1-3	CASSEDGHPGNTIYF	TGTGCCAGCAGCGAGGATGGACACCCTGGAAACACCATATATTTT
NA	TRBV4-1	NA	TRBJ1-6	CASSQDRDSFLHF	TGCGCCAGCAGCCAAGATAGAGACAGTTTCCTCCACTTT
NA	TRBV2	NA	TRBJ1-3	CASSADRTMGGNTIYF	TGTGCCAGCAGTGCCGACAGGACAATGGGTGGAAACACCATATATTTT
NA	TRBV5-1	NA	TRBJ2-7	CASSLTAYEQYF	TGCGCCAGCAGCTTAACAGCGTACGAGCAGTACTTC
NA	TRBV28	NA	TRBJ1-4	CASTQRLLNEKLFF	TGTGCCAGCACGCAACGGTTGCTGAATGAAAAACTGTTTTTT
NA	TRBV10-2	NA	TRBJ1-5	CASSETGNSNQPQHF	TGCGCCAGCAGTGAAACGGGTAATAGCAATCAGCCCCAGCATTTT
few	TRBV6-5	NA	TRBJ2-5	CASSYGETQYF	TGTGCCAGCAGTTACGGGGAGACCCAGTACTTC
NA	TRBV2	NA	TRBJ1-2	CASRGTDAPNYGYTF	TGTGCCAGCAGAGGGACCGACGCTCCTAACTATGGCTACACCTTC
NA	TRBV7-2	NA	TRBJ2-7	CASSSHRTEAYEQYF	TGTGCCAGCAGCTCTCACCGGACAGAGGCCTACGAGCAGTACTTC
NA	TRBV14	NA	TRBJ2-1	CASSGYNEQFF	TGTGCCAGCAGCGGGTACAATGAGCAGTTCTTC
once	TRBV19	NA	TRBJ2-5	CASRKRQKETQYF	TGTGCCAGCCGGAAAAGGCAGAAAGAGACCCAGTACTTC
NA	TRBV2	NA	TRBJ2-1	CASSTPYQLLDEQFF	TGTGCCAGCAGTACTCCATACCAACTTCTGGATGAGCAGTTCTTC
once	TRBV7-8	TRBD1	TRBJ1-2	CASSLGQGVYTF	TGTGCCAGCAGCTTAGGACAGGGAGTCTACACCTTC
NA	TRBV5-4	NA	TRBJ2-1	CASSLGGGDYNEQFF	TGTGCCAGCAGCTTGGGGGGTGGGGACTACAATGAGCAGTTCTTC
NA	TRBV7-3	NA	TRBJ1-5	CASSPDTDQPQHF	TGTGCCAGCAGCCCAGACACCGATCAGCCCCAGCATTTT
NA	TRBV10-2	NA	TRBJ2-5	CASRERTNQETQYF	TGCGCCAGCAGGGAGAGGACTAACCAAGAGACCCAGTACTTC
NA	TRBV10-3	TRBD2	TRBJ2-2	CAIGSAAGGNTGELFF	TGTGCCATCGGTTCGGCAGCGGGGGGGAACACCGGGGAGCTGTTTTTT
NA	TRBV5-1	NA	TRBJ2-5	CASSSSGLGETQYF	TGCGCCAGCAGCTCCAGCGGACTCGGGGAGACCCAGTACTTC